This TCR beta chain appears in the sequencing data of a study of blood T cell repertoires in COVID-19. Study-level background: The analysed material was cDNA or gDNA that came from T cells, B-cell-depleted T cells, or PBMCs.

After removal of 6 bases from V and 15 bases from J, the junction contained 11 bases not matched to a gene. From germline, CDR1 is MNHNY and CDR2 SVGAGI (reference sequence). This CDR3 contains 12 residues. Here immunoSEQ multiplex PCR was the method, and the copy in TCRdb shows in-frame clones only, minus some. The sample records some 120,000 clones, around 80% being singletons. This receptor was taken from a man in his 70s with active or convalescent COVID-19. Sample: peripheral blood. The chain is built from TRBV6-6 and TRBJ2-1; 7 nucleotides match TRBD1. Here the CDR3 DNA reads TGTGCCAGCAGCCCAGGGGGACGGGCTAGGTTCTTC. Translated: CASSPGGRARFF.